This is a list of T cell receptor beta chains from one sample in a study of circulating CD8 cells and anti-PD-1 response in melanoma. TCRdb analysed the reads with MiXCR anew, one entry per CDR3 protein. The sample has approximately 570 distinct CDR3 sequences; around 9% are singletons. The source material was CD8+ T cells from PBMCs, sampled at baseline or after one month of anti-PD-1 therapy (not recorded which). These TCRs come from a human donor with melanoma. CDR3s include the opening cysteine and the closing phenylalanine or tryptophan. Each record gives: D gene, clone size, V gene, J gene, CDR3 DNA, CDR3 protein. D genes are given only for firm matches. The size of a clone is reported for some rows only, either as once, few or many, or as a class for expanded clones.

d_gene: TRBD1
abundance: few
v_gene: TRBV19
j_gene: TRBJ1-1
CDR3nt: TGTGCCAGTAGTAGACAGGGGGCCGACACTGAAGCTTTCTTT
CDR3aa: CASSRQGADTEAFF

d_gene: TRBD1
abundance: medium-sized
v_gene: TRBV12-3/TRBV12-4
j_gene: TRBJ2-7
CDR3nt: TGTGCCAGCAGTGGGGACCGGGACAGGCATTCCTACGAGCAGTACTTC
CDR3aa: CASSGDRDRHSYEQYF

d_gene: .
abundance: few
v_gene: TRBV28
j_gene: TRBJ1-1
CDR3nt: TGTGCCAGCAGTCACAGGGATTTCTGGAACACTGAAGCTTTCTTT
CDR3aa: CASSHRDFWNTEAFF

d_gene: TRBD1
abundance: medium-sized
v_gene: TRBV13
j_gene: TRBJ1-1
CDR3nt: TGTGCCAGCAGCTCGACAGGGATGAACACTGAAGCTTTCTTT
CDR3aa: CASSSTGMNTEAFF

d_gene: .
abundance: .
v_gene: TRBV28
j_gene: TRBJ1-5
CDR3nt: TGTGCCAGCAGTTTTTTAAGGGGGGACAATCAGCCCCAGCATTTT
CDR3aa: CASSFLRGDNQPQHF

d_gene: TRBD2
abundance: large
v_gene: TRBV19
j_gene: TRBJ2-3
CDR3nt: TGTGCCAGTAGTATATCGGGACTAGCGGGGGGGCCTTCGGATACGCAGTATTTT
CDR3aa: CASSISGLAGGPSDTQYF

d_gene: TRBD1
abundance: .
v_gene: TRBV25-1
j_gene: TRBJ2-5
CDR3nt: TGTGCCAGCAGTCCGCAGACAGGGACCCTCCAAGAGACCCAGTACTTC
CDR3aa: CASSPQTGTLQETQYF

d_gene: .
abundance: medium-sized
v_gene: TRBV28
j_gene: TRBJ1-1
CDR3nt: TGTGCCAGCAGTTTAGGGCAGGTCTTGGGCGATGCTTTCTTT
CDR3aa: CASSLGQVLGDAFF

d_gene: .
abundance: medium-sized
v_gene: TRBV19
j_gene: TRBJ2-3
CDR3nt: TGTGCCAGTAGTATAAGGGTTTGGGATACGCAGTATTTT
CDR3aa: CASSIRVWDTQYF

d_gene: TRBD1
abundance: few
v_gene: TRBV7-2
j_gene: TRBJ2-7
CDR3nt: TGTGCCAGCAGCTTAGCGGGGACAGGGGGCCAATACGAGCAGTACTTC
CDR3aa: CASSLAGTGGQYEQYF

d_gene: TRBD1
abundance: large
v_gene: TRBV27
j_gene: TRBJ1-2
CDR3nt: TGTGCCAGCAAAATGACAGGGACCTATGGCTACACCTTC
CDR3aa: CASKMTGTYGYTF

d_gene: TRBD1
abundance: few
v_gene: TRBV19
j_gene: TRBJ2-7
CDR3nt: TGTGCCAGTAGTGTAATAACAGGGGACGAGCAGTACTTC
CDR3aa: CASSVITGDEQYF

d_gene: .
abundance: medium-sized
v_gene: TRBV27
j_gene: TRBJ2-3
CDR3nt: TGTGCCAGCAGCCAGAGGGGTGATACGCAGTATTTT
CDR3aa: CASSQRGDTQYF

d_gene: .
abundance: medium-sized
v_gene: TRBV19
j_gene: TRBJ1-1
CDR3nt: TGTGCCAGTAGTCCCGAACTCCTGGGGAAGAACACTGAAGCTTTCTTT
CDR3aa: CASSPELLGKNTEAFF

d_gene: .
abundance: medium-sized
v_gene: TRBV28
j_gene: TRBJ2-3
CDR3nt: TGTGCCAGCAGTAATGGGGCTAGCTCCATAGATACGCAGTATTTT
CDR3aa: CASSNGASSIDTQYF